The 21 T cell receptor beta chains presented below share a single source sample, sequenced in a study of T-cell memory formation after mild COVID-19. TCRdb used MiXCR to reprocess the 5' RACE reads, holding one entry per CDR3 protein. The sample yields under 200,000 distinct CDR3 sequences, 11% seen once. Sequenced sample: PBMCs or a T cell subset sorted from them (not recorded which). The source is a young man who had mild COVID-19 (a few samples of this study predate the infection). Cell type and time point are not known.

Only a few counts were recorded for this clonotype. The chain has TRBV10-3 and TRBJ1-3; D gene uncertain. In germline, CDR1 is ENHRY, CDR2 SYGVKD. The length of the CDR3 is 13 residues. V lost 7 bases and J lost 0, with 7 bases in between. The CDR3 loop is CAINGDSGNTIYF. In DNA form, the CDR3 reads TGTGCCATCAACGGAGACTCTGGAAACACCATATATTTT.

This clonotype has only a few counts. The chain has TRBV7-9 and TRBJ2-6, with a weak D call TRBD1 (5 bases). CDR3 size: 15 residues. CDR1 is SEHNR and CDR2 is FQNEAQ in the germline V gene (reference sequence). The V and J ends lost 6 bases and 4 bases respectively, with 13 bases between them. The CDR3, as DNA: TGTGCCAGCAGTCCTCCAGGGAACGGGGCCAACGTCCTGACTTTC. It specifies CASSPPGNGANVLTF.

The genes are TRBV19 and TRBJ2-1, with a tentative D call TRBD1 (6 bases). The germline gives CDR1 LNHDA, CDR2 SQIVND (reference sequence). V dropped 11 bases and J dropped 9 bases, with 23 bases sitting between them. CDR3 length: 14 amino acids. The chain's CDR3 is CAAQPLGAEGEQFF. The CDR3 DNA sequence: TGTGCCGCCCAGCCATTGGGGGCTGAGGGTGAGCAGTTCTTC.

This clonotype was counted a few times. The chain joins TRBV7-2 to TRBJ2-7; D is tentatively TRBD1 or TRBD2 (5 bases each). The length of the CDR3 is 13 residues. Trimming left V 3 bases short and J 5 bases short, with 11 bases between. The germline CDR1 and CDR2 sequences are SGHTA and FQGNSA. The CDR3 nucleotides read TGTGCCAGCAGCTTCCGGGACCTAGACGAGCAGTACTTC. Its translation is CASSFRDLDEQYF.

The chain employs TRBV9 and TRBJ1-1; D is undetermined. CDR3 length equals 13 residues. The germline gives CDR1 SGDLS, CDR2 YYNGEE. The V end lost 4 bases, the J end lost 2 bases, and 9 bases lay between the germline ends. The CDR3 DNA reads as TGTGCCAGCAGCCGGGAGAGAAACACTGAAGCTTTCTTT. Translation: CASSRERNTEAFF.

This sequence joins TRBV7-7 and TRBJ2-5, with TRBD1 identical over 9 bases. This CDR3 has 14 residues. Unmatched junction bases numbered 5, after V lost 4 bases and J lost 5 bases. CDR1 is SSHAT and CDR2 is FNYEAQ in the germline V gene (reference sequence). CDR3 sequence: CASSSWTGAETQYF. As DNA, the CDR3 is TGTGCCAGCAGCTCCTGGACAGGGGCTGAGACCCAGTACTTC.

This clonotype was picked up many times. The rearrangement joins TRBV4-3 to TRBJ2-7, with 9 bases lining up with TRBD1. In germline, CDR1 is LGHNA, CDR2 YSLEER. The CDR3 has 18 amino acids. V lost 0 bases and J lost 4; bases outside the gene matches: 13. The CDR3 reads CASSQDATGGTVTYEQYF. The DNA for the CDR3 is TGCGCCAGCAGCCAAGATGCGACAGGGGGGACGGTTACATACGAGCAGTACTTC.

This clonotype was detected a few times. The chain combines TRBV5-1 with TRBJ2-3; TRBD1 matches at 7 bases. The V segment lost 3 bases and the J segment 2 bases; nucleotides outside the gene matches: 9. This CDR3 is 16 amino acids long. Germline CDR1 reads SGHRS; CDR2 reads YFSETQ. CDR3 protein: CASSSGTELSTDTQYF. The CDR3 DNA follows: TGCGCCAGCAGCTCGGGGACAGAGCTATCCACAGATACGCAGTATTTT.

This clonotype came up a few times. The CDR3 DNA sequence: TGTGCCAGCAAAATCCCCGGGACCCGAGGTGAAAAACTGTTTTTT. This sequence encodes CASKIPGTRGEKLFF. This chain links TRBV6-1 with TRBJ1-4; weak D call: TRBD1 (5 bases). Germline loops: CDR1 MNHNS, CDR2 SASEGT. There are 15 residues in the CDR3. Trimming cost V 7 bases and J 7 bases, with 19 bases left between them.

This clonotype was observed at least ten times. The V and J genes are TRBV6-5 and TRBJ2-3; 10 nucleotides align to TRBD2. The germline V gene encodes CDR1 MNHEY and CDR2 SVGAGI. The trim removed 7 bases at V and 4 bases at J, leaving 2 bases unmatched. CDR3 length equals 13 residues. The CDR3 loop is CASTTSGADTQYF. The CDR3 DNA reads TGTGCCAGCACCACTAGCGGGGCAGATACGCAGTATTTT.

The chain employs TRBV25-1 and TRBJ2-5, with TRBD2 matching over 11 bases. CDR3 length: 15 residues. V gave up 6 bases and J gave up 5 bases; unmatched junction bases: 8. Germline values: CDR1 MGHDK, CDR2 SYGVNS. In nucleotides, the CDR3 is TGTGCCAGCAGGATTAGCGGGGGGGCCGGTGAGACCCAGTACTTC. Its translation is CASRISGGAGETQYF.

This clonotype was counted a few times. This chain connects TRBV6-2 or TRBV6-3 to TRBJ1-1; D is undetermined. Germline CDR1 reads MNHEY; CDR2 reads SVGEGT. The CDR3 is 13 amino acids. Trimming shortened V by 4 bases and J by 5 bases, and 11 bases separated the two germline ends. The DNA for the CDR3 is TGTGCCAGCAGTTCGGTCGGAGGTACTGAAGCTTTCTTT. It codes for CASSSVGGTEAFF.

This clonotype has at least ten counts. CDR3 nucleotides: TGTGCCACCTCCTGGACAGGGAATTCACCCCTCCACTTT. The encoded protein is CATSWTGNSPLHF. V is TRBV15 and J is TRBJ1-6; TRBD1 matches 8 bases. The germline CDR1 and CDR2 sequences are LNHNV and YYDKDF (reference sequence). The CDR3 loop spans 13 amino acids. V trimming: 8 bases; J trimming: 7 bases; junction bases outside the gene matches: 4.

This clonotype was counted a few times. The gene calls are TRBV6-5 and TRBJ2-1; D is perhaps TRBD2 (5 bases). Germline V gives CDR1 MNHEY, CDR2 SVGAGI. Trimming left V 4 bases short and J 9 bases short, with 13 bases between. There are 13 residues in the CDR3. This CDR3 is CASSSLRAAEQFF. CDR3 bases: TGTGCCAGCAGTTCTTTGAGGGCCGCTGAGCAGTTCTTC.

The J gene is TRBJ1-1, the V gene TRBV12-3 or TRBV12-4; the D gene is possibly TRBD1 (6 bases). The CDR3 is made up of 14 amino acids. The V gene lost 5 bases and the J gene lost 0 bases, with 10 bases spanning the gap. The CDR3 coding sequence is TGTGCCAGCAGTGGACAGATGATGAACACTGAAGCTTTCTTT. Translated: CASSGQMMNTEAFF.

This clonotype has more than one count but fewer than ten. The chain is built from TRBV20-1 and TRBJ2-5; D is possibly TRBD2 (7 bases). V was trimmed by 3 bases and J by 5 bases, leaving 13 bases between them. The CDR3 covers 13 residues. The germline V gene encodes CDR1 DFQATT and CDR2 SNEGSKA (reference sequence). CDR3 amino acids: CSASGGPAETQYF. The CDR3 DNA is TGCAGTGCTAGCGGGGGGCCCGCGGAGACCCAGTACTTC.

This clonotype occurred a few times. The chain employs TRBV5-5 and TRBJ2-2, with 12 bases matching TRBD2. CDR1 is SGHKS, CDR2 YYEKEE, per germline (reference sequence). The V segment lost 4 bases and the J segment 5 bases; nucleotides outside the gene matches: 6. This CDR3 region has 16 residues. CDR3: CASSPRLAGGTGELFF. The CDR3 region has the DNA TGTGCCAGCAGCCCCCGCCTAGCGGGGGGGACCGGGGAGCTGTTTTTT.

The gene calls are TRBV20-1 and TRBJ2-2, with D possibly being TRBD2 (6 bases). The CDR3 spans 13 residues. Germline V CDR1 and CDR2: DFQATT, SNEGSKA (reference sequence). V was shortened by 1 base and J by 8 bases, with 11 bases between the two germline ends. The CDR3 DNA follows: TGCAGTGCTAGAGGCCTAGCGATAGGGGAGCTGTTTTTT. Amino acid sequence: CSARGLAIGELFF.

This chain links TRBV7-2 with TRBJ2-4, with 7 bases that match TRBD1. The CDR3 covers 16 residues. Germline loops: CDR1 SGHTA, CDR2 FQGNSA. The junction had 4 bases not matched to a gene; V was cut back by 1 base and J by 1 base. The CDR3 sequence: CASSLETGSAKNIQYF. CDR3 DNA: TGTGCCAGCAGCTTAGAGACAGGGAGCGCCAAAAACATTCAGTACTTC. The full variable domain, completed using reference TRBV7-2 and TRBJ2-4, is GAGVSQSPSNKVTEKGKDVELRCDPISGHTALYWYRQSLGQGLEFLIYFQGNSAPDKSGLPSDRFSAERTGGSVSTLTIQRTQQEDSAVYLCASSLETGSAKNIQYFGAGTRLSVL.

This chain links TRBV24-1 with TRBJ2-5; a weak D match, TRBD1 (6 bases). Germline loops: CDR1 KGHDR, CDR2 SFDVKD. Between the trimmed V and J ends, which lost 0 bases and 2 bases, there was a span of 12 bases. The CDR3 runs to 16 residues. The CDR3 sequence is CATSDLRGTAQETQYF. CDR3 in DNA: TGTGCCACCAGTGATTTGAGGGGGACCGCTCAAGAGACCCAGTACTTC.

This clonotype was seen only a few times. The chain couples TRBV7-9 to TRBJ2-1; D may be TRBD2 (7 bases). The CDR3 contains 15 residues. Germline values: CDR1 SEHNR, CDR2 FQNEAQ (reference sequence). Trimming took 5 bases from V and 9 from J, leaving 20 bases between them. The CDR3: CASSLTGGAESEQFF. The CDR3 DNA sequence: TGTGCCAGCAGCCTGACTGGGGGGGCGGAGAGTGAGCAGTTCTTC.